What follows is one T cell receptor (beta chain) and its context. Original methodology: Reference gene primers were amplified, and this amplification served to estimate nucleated cell counts. Some clones are missing from TCRdb's copy, which holds only in-frame ones; the method was immunoSEQ multiplex PCR. V, J and clone size derive from that table, while D and trimming were established from the DNA sequence. The sample has 50,000 or so clones, over 90% seen once. Losses at the gene ends were 0 bases for V and 8 bases for J; bases not matched to a gene: 3. This CDR3 contains 14 residues. Germline values: CDR1 SGDLS, CDR2 YYNGEE. The record originates from a study of blood T cell repertoires in COVID-19. Study information: The study drew acute and convalescent COVID-19 samples from the United States, Italy and Spain.

Sample: peripheral blood. This TCR derives from a woman aged 80 or older with acute or convalescent COVID-19. The V gene is TRBV9, the J gene TRBJ1-1; 11 bases are shared with TRBD1. CDR3 region: CASSVGTGGVEAFF. CDR3 nucleotides: TGTGCCAGCAGCGTAGGGACAGGGGGCGTGGAAGCTTTCTTT.